In this sample, the clone carrying this TCR beta chain turned up a few times. The antigen is undetermined. This sample was included in a study of early T cells in non-severe SARS-CoV-2 infection. Turning to the study itself: Sequencing targeted bulk RNA from unsorted whole blood, leaving chains unpaired. Study conclusions and caveats: Database matching using VDJdb favored anti-spike CD8 responses, with private and CD4 specificities left missing.

From germline, CDR1 is SGHVS and CDR2 FQNEAQ. The ends were cut back, 4 bases at V and 4 bases at J, with 14 bases in the middle. This CDR3 region has 15 residues. Unique molecular identifiers were affixed to single, distinct cDNA molecules. TCRdb re-analysed the 5' RACE reads in MiXCR, keeping a single row per CDR3 protein. The table lists roughly 120,000 distinct CDR3 sequences, more than 13% of them singletons, with less than 25% in the top ten. The gene calls are TRBV7-8 and TRBJ2-4, with no clear D. This TCR derives from an adult who was a healthcare worker with PCR-confirmed SARS-CoV-2 infection or an uninfected control (not recorded which). Sequenced sample: whole blood. CDR3 amino acids: CASSSSEGSKNIQYF. The CDR3 DNA sequence: TGTGCCAGCAGCTCCTCTGAAGGGTCGAAAAACATTCAGTACTTC.